Described below is a single TCR beta chain sequence and its context. The donors belonged to the approximately 110-subject validation cohort, separate from the roughly 700-subject first cohort. The repertoire was sequenced with immunoSEQ multiplex PCR; TCRdb's copy has only in-frame clones and lacks some. This sample has about 360,000 clones, with roughly 89% found just once. Germline-derived CDR1 and CDR2 are PRHDT and FYEKMQ (reference sequence). V gave up 5 bases and J gave up 6 bases, with 13 bases separating them. The CDR3 covers 13 residues. This sample is drawn from a study of cytomegalovirus exposure and HLA in healthy donors.

The TCR comes from a woman aged 18 to 35 in good health and CMV-seronegative. Sequencing was done on a sample of PBMCs. The rearrangement links TRBV13 to TRBJ1-1; the D gene is possibly TRBD1 (5 bases). For the CDR3, the DNA is TGTGCCAGCAGCACCGGGGGAGGCCCTGAAGCTTTCTTT. It encodes CASSTGGGPEAFF.